The 4 T cell receptor beta chains listed next were all sequenced from one sample in a study of T cell responses to AZD1222 COVID-19 vaccine. Libraries were prepared by immunoSEQ multiplex PCR; TCRdb keeps only in-frame clonotypes and omits some of them. The sample carries 150,000 or so clones, 90% to 95% recorded once. The sample was peripheral blood, taken 28 days after the second AZD1222 dose. These receptor sequences come from an adult who received the AZD1222 COVID-19 vaccine.

V gene TRBV7-2 combines with J gene TRBJ1-2; D uncertain. Germline V gene lookup returns CDR1 SGHTA and CDR2 FQGNSA. The V gene lost 1 base and the J gene lost 8 bases, with 11 bases spanning the gap. The CDR3 has 13 amino acids. CDR3 loop: CASSLGLAIGYTF. The CDR3 coding sequence is TGTGCCAGCAGCTTAGGGCTTGCTATCGGCTACACCTTC. The entire variable domain, with the rest obtained from reference TRBV7-2 and TRBJ1-2, is as follows: GAGVSQSPSNKVTEKGKDVELRCDPISGHTALYWYRQSLGQGLEFLIYFQGNSAPDKSGLPSDRFSAERTGGSVSTLTIQRTQQEDSAVYLCASSLGLAIGYTFGSGTRLTVV.

The V call is TRBV5-1, the J call TRBJ2-7, with D perhaps given as TRBD1 or TRBD2 (5 bases each). Germline loops: CDR1 SGHRS, CDR2 YFSETQ. V lost 0 bases and J lost 7, with 11 bases in between. The CDR3 is 13 residues long. CDR3 loop: CASSLEGTGEQYF. CDR3 coding DNA: TGCGCCAGCAGCTTGGAGGGGACGGGGGAGCAGTACTTC.

This chain joins TRBV14 and TRBJ2-1, with 12 bases matching TRBD2. Trimming removed 6 bases from V and 3 bases from J; junction bases left unmatched: 3. The germline V gene encodes CDR1 SGHDN and CDR2 FVKESK. The CDR3 is 15 amino acids. CDR3 sequence reads: CASSVGLAGYNEQFF. CDR3 DNA: TGTGCCAGCAGTGTGGGACTAGCGGGCTACAATGAGCAGTTCTTC.

The V call is TRBV18, the J call TRBJ1-2; 11 positions match TRBD1. The ends lost 2 bases at V and 7 bases at J; junction bases unmatched: 6. The germline V gene encodes CDR1 KGHSH and CDR2 LQKENI. CDR3 length: 15 residues. The CDR3 region is CASSPGQGADFGYTF. For the CDR3, the DNA is TGTGCCAGCTCACCAGGACAGGGGGCTGATTTTGGCTACACCTTC.